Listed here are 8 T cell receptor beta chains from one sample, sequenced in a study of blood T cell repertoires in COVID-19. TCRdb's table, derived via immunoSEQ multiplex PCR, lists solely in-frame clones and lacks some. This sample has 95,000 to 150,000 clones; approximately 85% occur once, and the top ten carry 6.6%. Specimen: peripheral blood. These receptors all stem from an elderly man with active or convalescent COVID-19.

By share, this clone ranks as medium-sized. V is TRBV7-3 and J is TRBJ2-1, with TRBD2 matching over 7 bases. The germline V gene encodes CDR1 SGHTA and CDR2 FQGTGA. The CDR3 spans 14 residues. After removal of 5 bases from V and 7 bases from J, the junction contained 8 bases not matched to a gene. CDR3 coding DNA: TGTGCCAGCAGCATGCTCACCGGGGGGAATGAGCAGTTCTTC. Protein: CASSMLTGGNEQFF.

CDR3 amino acids: CASSEQHLAGEQFF. CDR3 DNA sequence: TGTGCCAGCAGTGAACAACATCTAGCAGGTGAGCAGTTCTTC. This sequence joins TRBV6-1 and TRBJ2-1; a weak D match, TRBD2 (5 bases). The length of the CDR3 is 14 residues. Germline V gene sequence: CDR1 MNHNS, CDR2 SASEGT. Between the trimmed V and J ends, which lost 2 bases and 9 bases, there was a span of 14 bases.

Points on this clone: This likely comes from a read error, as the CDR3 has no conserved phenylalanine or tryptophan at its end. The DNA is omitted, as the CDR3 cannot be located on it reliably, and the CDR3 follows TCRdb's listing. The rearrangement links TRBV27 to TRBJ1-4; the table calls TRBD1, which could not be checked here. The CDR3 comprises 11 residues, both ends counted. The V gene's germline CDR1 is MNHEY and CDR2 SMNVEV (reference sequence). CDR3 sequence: CASSIISTGAA.

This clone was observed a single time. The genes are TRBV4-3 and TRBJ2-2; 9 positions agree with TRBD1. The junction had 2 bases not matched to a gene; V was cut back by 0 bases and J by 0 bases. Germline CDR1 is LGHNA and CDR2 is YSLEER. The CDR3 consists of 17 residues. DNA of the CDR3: TGCGCCAGCAGCCAAGATTGGACAGGGGCGAACACCGGGGAGCTGTTTTTT. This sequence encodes CASSQDWTGANTGELFF.

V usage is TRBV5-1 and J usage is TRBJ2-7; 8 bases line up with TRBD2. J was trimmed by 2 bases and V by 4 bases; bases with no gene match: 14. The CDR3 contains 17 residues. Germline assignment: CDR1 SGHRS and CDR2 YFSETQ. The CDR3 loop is CASSLTPGAGGPYEQYF. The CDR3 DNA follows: TGCGCCAGCAGCCTAACCCCGGGGGCGGGAGGACCCTACGAGCAGTACTTC. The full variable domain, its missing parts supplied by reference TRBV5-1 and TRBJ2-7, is KAGVTQTPRYLIKTRGQQVTLSCSPISGHRSVSWYQQTPGQGLQFLFEYFSETQRNKGNFPGRFSGRQFSNSRSEMNVSTLELGDSALYLCASSLTPGAGGPYEQYFGPGTRLTVT.

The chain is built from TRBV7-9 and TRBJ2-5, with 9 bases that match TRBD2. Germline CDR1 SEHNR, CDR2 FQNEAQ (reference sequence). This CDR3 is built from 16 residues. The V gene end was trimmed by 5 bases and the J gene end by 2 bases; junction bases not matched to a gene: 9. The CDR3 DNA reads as TGTGCCAGCAGCCCCCACGGGCTAGCGGGACAAGAGACCCAGTACTTC. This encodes CASSPHGLAGQETQYF.

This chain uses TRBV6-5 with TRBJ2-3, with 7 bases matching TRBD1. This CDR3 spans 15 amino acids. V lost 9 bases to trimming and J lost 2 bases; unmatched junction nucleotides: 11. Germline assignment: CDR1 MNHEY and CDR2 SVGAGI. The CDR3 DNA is TGTGCCAGAAAGGACCGAGGGGGCGTCACAGATACGCAGTATTTT. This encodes CARKDRGGVTDTQYF.

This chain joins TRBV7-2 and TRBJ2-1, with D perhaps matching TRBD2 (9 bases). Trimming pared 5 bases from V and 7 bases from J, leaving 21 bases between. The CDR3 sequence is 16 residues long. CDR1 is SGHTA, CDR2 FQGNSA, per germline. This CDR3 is CASSLRGLAGKNEQFF. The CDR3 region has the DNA TGTGCCAGCAGCCTCAGGGGGCTAGCGGGAAAAAATGAGCAGTTCTTC.